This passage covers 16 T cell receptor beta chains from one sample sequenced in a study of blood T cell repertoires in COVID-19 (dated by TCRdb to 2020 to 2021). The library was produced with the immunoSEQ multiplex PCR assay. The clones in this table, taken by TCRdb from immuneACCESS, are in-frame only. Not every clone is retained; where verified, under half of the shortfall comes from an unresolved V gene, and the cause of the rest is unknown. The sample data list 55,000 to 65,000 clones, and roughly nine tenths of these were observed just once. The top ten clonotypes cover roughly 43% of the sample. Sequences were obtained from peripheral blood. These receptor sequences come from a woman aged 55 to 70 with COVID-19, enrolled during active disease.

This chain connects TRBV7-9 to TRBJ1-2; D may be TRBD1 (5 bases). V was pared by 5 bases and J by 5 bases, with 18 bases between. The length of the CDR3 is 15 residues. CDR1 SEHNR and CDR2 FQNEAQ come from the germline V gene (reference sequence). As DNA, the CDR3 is TGTGCCAGCAGCGGGGGGACCCGAAGGGGATATGGCTACACCTTC. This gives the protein CASSGGTRRGYGYTF.

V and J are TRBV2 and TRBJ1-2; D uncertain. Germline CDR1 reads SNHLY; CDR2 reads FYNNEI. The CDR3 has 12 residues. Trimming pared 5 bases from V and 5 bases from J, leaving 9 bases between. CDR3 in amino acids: CASSTGGYGYTF. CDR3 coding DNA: TGTGCCAGCAGTACGGGAGGGTATGGCTACACCTTC.

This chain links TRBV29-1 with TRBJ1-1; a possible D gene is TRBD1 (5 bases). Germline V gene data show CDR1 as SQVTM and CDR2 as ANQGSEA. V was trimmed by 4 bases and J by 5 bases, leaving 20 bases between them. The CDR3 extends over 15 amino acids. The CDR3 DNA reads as TGCAGCGTTGTGAGTGTCTGGGGGAGCGGGACTGAAGCTTTCTTT. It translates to CSVVSVWGSGTEAFF.

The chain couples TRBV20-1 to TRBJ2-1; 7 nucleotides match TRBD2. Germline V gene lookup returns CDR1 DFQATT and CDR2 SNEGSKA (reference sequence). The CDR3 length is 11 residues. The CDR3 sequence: CSPWGGNEQFF. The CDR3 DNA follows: TGCAGCCCATGGGGGGGCAATGAGCAGTTCTTC.

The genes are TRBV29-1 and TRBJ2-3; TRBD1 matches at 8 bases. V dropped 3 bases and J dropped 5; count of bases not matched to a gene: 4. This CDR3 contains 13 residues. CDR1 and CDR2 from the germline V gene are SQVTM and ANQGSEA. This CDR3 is CSVDGQGGDTQYF. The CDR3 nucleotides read TGCAGCGTTGACGGACAGGGAGGAGATACGCAGTATTTT.

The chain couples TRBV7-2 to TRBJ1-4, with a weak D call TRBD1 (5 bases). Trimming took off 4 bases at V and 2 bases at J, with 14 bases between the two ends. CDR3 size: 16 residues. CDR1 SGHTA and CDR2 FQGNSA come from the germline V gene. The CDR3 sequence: CASSSGVLATNEKLFF. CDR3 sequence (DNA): TGTGCCAGCAGCTCGGGGGTTCTAGCCACTAATGAAAAACTGTTTTTT.

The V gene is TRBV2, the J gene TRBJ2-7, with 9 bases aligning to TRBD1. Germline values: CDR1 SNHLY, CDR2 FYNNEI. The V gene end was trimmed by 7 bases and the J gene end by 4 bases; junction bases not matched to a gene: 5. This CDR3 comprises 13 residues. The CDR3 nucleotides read TGTGCCAGCAATCCGGGACAGGGATACGAGCAGTACTTC. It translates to CASNPGQGYEQYF.

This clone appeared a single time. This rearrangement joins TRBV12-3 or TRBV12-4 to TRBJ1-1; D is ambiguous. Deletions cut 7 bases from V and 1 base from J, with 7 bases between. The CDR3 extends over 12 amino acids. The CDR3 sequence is CASTAANTEAFF. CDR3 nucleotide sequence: TGTGCCAGCACAGCGGCGAACACTGAAGCTTTCTTT.

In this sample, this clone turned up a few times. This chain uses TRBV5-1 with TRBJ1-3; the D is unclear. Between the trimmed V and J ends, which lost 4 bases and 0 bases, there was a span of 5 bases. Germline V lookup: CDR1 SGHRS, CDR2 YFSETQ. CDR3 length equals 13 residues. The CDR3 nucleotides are TGCGCCAGCAGCGAAGCCTCTGGAAACACCATATATTTT. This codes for CASSEASGNTIYF.

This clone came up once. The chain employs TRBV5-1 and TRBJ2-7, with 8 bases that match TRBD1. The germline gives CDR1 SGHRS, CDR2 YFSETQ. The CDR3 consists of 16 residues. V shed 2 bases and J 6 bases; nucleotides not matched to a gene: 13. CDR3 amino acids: CASSFRTGTGSSEQYF. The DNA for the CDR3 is TGCGCCAGCAGCTTCAGAACCGGGACAGGTTCTTCCGAGCAGTACTTC. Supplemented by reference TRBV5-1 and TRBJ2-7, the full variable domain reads KAGVTQTPRYLIKTRGQQVTLSCSPISGHRSVSWYQQTPGQGLQFLFEYFSETQRNKGNFPGRFSGRQFSNSRSEMNVSTLELGDSALYLCASSFRTGTGSSEQYFGPGTRLTVT.

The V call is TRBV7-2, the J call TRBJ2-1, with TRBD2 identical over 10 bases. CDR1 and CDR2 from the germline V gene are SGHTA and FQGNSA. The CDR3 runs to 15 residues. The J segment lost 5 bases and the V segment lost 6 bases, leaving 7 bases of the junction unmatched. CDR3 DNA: TGTGCCAGCAGGACAGCGGGAGGGAGAAACAATGAGCAGTTCTTC. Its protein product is CASRTAGGRNNEQFF.

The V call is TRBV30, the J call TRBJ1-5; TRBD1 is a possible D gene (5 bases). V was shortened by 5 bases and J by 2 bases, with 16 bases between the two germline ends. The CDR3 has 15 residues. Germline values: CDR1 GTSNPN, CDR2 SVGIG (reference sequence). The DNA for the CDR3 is TGTGCCTGGGAGCCCCAGGGTTTAGGCAATCAGCCCCAGCATTTT. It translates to CAWEPQGLGNQPQHF.

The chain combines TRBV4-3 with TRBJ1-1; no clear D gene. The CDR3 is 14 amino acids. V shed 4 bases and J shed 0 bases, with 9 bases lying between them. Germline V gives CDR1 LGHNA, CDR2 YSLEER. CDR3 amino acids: CASSLRVLNTEAFF. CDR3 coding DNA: TGCGCCAGCAGCCTCCGGGTCTTGAACACTGAAGCTTTCTTT.

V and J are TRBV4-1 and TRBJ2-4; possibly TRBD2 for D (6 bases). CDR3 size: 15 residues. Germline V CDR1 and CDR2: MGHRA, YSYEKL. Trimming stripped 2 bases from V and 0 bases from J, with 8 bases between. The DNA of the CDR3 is TGCGCCAGCAGCCAACCCGGGGGAGCCAAAAACATTCAGTACTTC. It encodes CASSQPGGAKNIQYF.

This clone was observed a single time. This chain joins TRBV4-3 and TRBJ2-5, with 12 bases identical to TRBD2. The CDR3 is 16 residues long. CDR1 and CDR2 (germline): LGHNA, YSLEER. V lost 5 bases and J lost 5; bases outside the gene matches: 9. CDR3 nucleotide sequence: TGCGCCAGCAGCTTGCTAGCGGGGGGGCCCGGGGAGACCCAGTACTTC. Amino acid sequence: CASSLLAGGPGETQYF.

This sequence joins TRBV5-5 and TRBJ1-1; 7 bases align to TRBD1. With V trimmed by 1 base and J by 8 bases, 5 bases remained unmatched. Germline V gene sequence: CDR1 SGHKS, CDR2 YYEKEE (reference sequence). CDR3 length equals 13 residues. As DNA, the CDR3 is TGTGCCAGCAGCTTGCTAGGGGGCATCGAAGCTTTCTTT. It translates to CASSLLGGIEAFF.